These T cell receptor beta chains were read from a single sample in a study of response to subunit inactivated influenza vaccine. A single record per CDR3 protein comes from TCRdb applying MiXCR to the RT-PCR reads. This table has hundreds of thousands of distinct CDR3 sequences, roughly 27% appearing once. Specimen: CD4+ T cells sorted from PBMCs, collected 4 to 6 days after vaccination. These receptors all stem from a man aged 50-60 years who received an inactivated influenza vaccine. Each CDR3 is given with its conserved first and last residue. Fields, in order: V gene, J gene, D gene, clone size, CDR3 DNA, CDR3 protein. D genes are given only for firm matches. A clone size is listed for some rows: how often the clone was seen (once, few, many), or a class if it is expanded.

>TRBV25-1|TRBJ2-5|NA|few
TGTGCCAGCAGTGAAGGAACAGCGTTACAAGAGACCCAGTACTTC
CASSEGTALQETQYF
>TRBV28|TRBJ1-5|NA|NA
TGTGCCAGCAGTTCCCCTCCAGGAGGGAGGCCCCAGCATTTT
CASSSPPGGRPQHF
>TRBV5-1|TRBJ2-5|TRBD1|few
TGCGCCAGCAGTAGAAGGACAGGCTACCAAGAGACCCAGTACTTC
CASSRRTGYQETQYF
>TRBV5-1|TRBJ2-2|TRBD1|few
TGCGCCAGCAGCCCGGGACAGGTGAACACCGGGGAGCTGTTTTTT
CASSPGQVNTGELFF
>TRBV12-3/TRBV12-4|TRBJ2-5|TRBD2|few
TGTGCCAGCAGATCCCTGACTAGCACCCAAGAGACCCAGTACTTC
CASRSLTSTQETQYF
>TRBV24-1|TRBJ2-7|NA|few
TGTGCCACCAGCACCGTCGCACAGGTCGGGAACGAGCAGTACTTC
CATSTVAQVGNEQYF
>TRBV20-1|TRBJ1-5|NA|NA
TGCAGTCTAACCCCGCAGGCGGGTCAGCCCCAGCATTTT
CSLTPQAGQPQHF
>TRBV7-2|TRBJ2-2|NA|few
TGTGCCAGCAGCAGTACCGCCGGGGAGCTGTTTTTT
CASSSTAGELFF
>TRBV25-1|TRBJ1-1|NA|few
TGTGCCAGCAGTGAATTCGGGCAGGCTGGCACTGAAGCTTTCTTT
CASSEFGQAGTEAFF
>TRBV6-1|TRBJ2-7|TRBD1|NA
TGTGCCACCCTAACGGCGGCAGGGGGCTACGAGCAGTACTTC
CATLTAAGGYEQYF
>TRBV12-3/TRBV12-4|TRBJ1-2|NA|NA
TGTGCCAGCACCGGGACATCGGGTGGCTACACCTTC
CASTGTSGGYTF
>TRBV7-2|TRBJ2-1|NA|few
TGTGCCAGCAGCTTAGCGGTAGCGCAATACAATGAGCAGTTCTTC
CASSLAVAQYNEQFF
>TRBV2|TRBJ2-7|NA|NA
TGTGCCAGCAGTGAAGCGCGAGGGTCGGGCTCCTACGAGCAGTACTTC
CASSEARGSGSYEQYF
>TRBV29-1|TRBJ1-2|TRBD1|NA
TGCAGCACTAGGACAGGGAACTATGGCTACACCTTC
CSTRTGNYGYTF
>TRBV12-3/TRBV12-4|TRBJ2-1|NA|few
TGTGCCAGCAGTTCCGGGAGTCGGACAGGCCCGAAGCAGTTCTTC
CASSSGSRTGPKQFF
>TRBV6-1|TRBJ2-1|TRBD1|few
TGTGCCAGCAACCCGGGACAGAACTACAATGAGCAGTTCTTC
CASNPGQNYNEQFF
>TRBV7-6|TRBJ2-2|NA|NA
TGTGCCAGCAGCTTTGAGTATGGCGGGGAGCTGTTTTTT
CASSFEYGGELFF
>TRBV7-8|TRBJ1-4|TRBD1|NA
TGTGCCAGCAGCCCCCCCAACGACAGGGGGCTAGAAAAACTGTTTTTT
CASSPPNDRGLEKLFF
>TRBV20-1|TRBJ1-2|TRBD1|NA
TGCAGTGCTAGAGATACGGGACAGGGGATGGGCTACACCTTC
CSARDTGQGMGYTF
>TRBV5-1|TRBJ2-3|NA|NA
TGCGCCAGCAGCTTGTTGCGGGATCGCACAGATACGCAGTATTTT
CASSLLRDRTDTQYF
>TRBV20-1|TRBJ2-1|TRBD2|NA
TGCAGTGCTAGGGATACTAGCGGGAGGACCTACAATGAGCAGTTCTTC
CSARDTSGRTYNEQFF
>TRBV5-1|TRBJ1-4|NA|NA
TGCGCCAGCAGGGCAGAGCCTAATGAAAAACTGTTTTTT
CASRAEPNEKLFF
>TRBV9|TRBJ2-3|TRBD2|NA
TGTGCCAGCAGCCCTGGACTAGCGGGGTCCCCAGATACGCAGTATTTT
CASSPGLAGSPDTQYF
>TRBV20-1|TRBJ1-1|NA|NA
TGCAGTGCAAATAGACACCTTGCTAACACTGAAGCTTTCTTT
CSANRHLANTEAFF
>TRBV3-1|TRBJ2-6|TRBD1|once
TGTGCCAGCAGCCAACGGCAGGGGGCCTTCTCTGGGGCCAACGTCCTGACTTTC
CASSQRQGAFSGANVLTF
>TRBV4-1|TRBJ2-7|NA|NA
TGCGCCAGCAGCCAAGCGGGGCTAGCCTACGAGCAGTACTTC
CASSQAGLAYEQYF
>TRBV12-3/TRBV12-4|TRBJ2-1|NA|few
TGTGCCAGCAGCCTTGGCCTCACGGCCAATGAGCAGTTCTTC
CASSLGLTANEQFF
>TRBV12-3/TRBV12-4|TRBJ2-4|TRBD2|NA
TGTGCCAGCAGTCCGGGACTAGCGGGGGGGGGAGCCAAAAACATTCAGTACTTC
CASSPGLAGGGAKNIQYF
>TRBV18|TRBJ2-3|NA|NA
TGTGCCAGCTCACCACCGCTTCAGGCTAGCACAGATACGCAGTATTTT
CASSPPLQASTDTQYF
>TRBV7-2|TRBJ2-7|TRBD1|few
TGTGCCAGCAGCTTGACAGGGGGAATGTACGAGCAGTACTTC
CASSLTGGMYEQYF
>TRBV20-1|TRBJ1-2|NA|NA
TGCAGTGCTAGATCGGCCCGAGATAAGAGCTACACCTTC
CSARSARDKSYTF
>TRBV10-3|TRBJ1-2|TRBD1|NA
TGTGCCATCAGTGAGTCGACAGGGAGAAAGTATGGCTACACCTTC
CAISESTGRKYGYTF
>TRBV5-1|TRBJ1-2|NA|NA
TGCGCCAGCAGCTTTAACGGGGAAGACTATGGCTACACCTTC
CASSFNGEDYGYTF
>TRBV7-2|TRBJ2-7|TRBD2|NA
TGTGCCAGCAGCTTCTTTAGCGGGCTGGCCTACGAGCAGTACTTC
CASSFFSGLAYEQYF
>TRBV9|TRBJ2-1|NA|few
TGTGCCAGCAGCGTAGGTGACTTCCAAAACTACAATGAGCAGTTCTTC
CASSVGDFQNYNEQFF
>TRBV12-3/TRBV12-4|TRBJ1-5|TRBD1|NA
TGTGCCAGCAGTTTCGGGACAGGGATGAATCAGCCCCAGCATTTT
CASSFGTGMNQPQHF
>TRBV7-2|TRBJ2-6|NA|NA
TGTGCCAGCAGCTTGGGGTCGGGGTCAGGAGGGGCCAACGTCCTGACTTTC
CASSLGSGSGGANVLTF
>TRBV20-1|TRBJ2-7|TRBD1|few
TGCAGTGCTAGTGCCGGGACAGGCTACGAGCAGTACTTC
CSASAGTGYEQYF
>TRBV4-3|TRBJ2-1|TRBD1|NA
TGCGCCAGCAGCCAGGATCCGCGGGGACAGGGTATATACAATGAGCAGTTCTTC
CASSQDPRGQGIYNEQFF
>TRBV20-1|TRBJ2-3|NA|few
TGCAGTGCTAATTCCCCGGACATGGATACGCAGTATTTT
CSANSPDMDTQYF
>TRBV30|TRBJ2-1|NA|NA
TGTGCCTGGAGTGTATTCAAGAGTGAGCAGTTCTTC
CAWSVFKSEQFF
>TRBV4-2|TRBJ2-1|NA|NA
TGTGCCAGCAGCCAAAACGGGGGGCCCTACAATGAGCAGTTCTTC
CASSQNGGPYNEQFF
>TRBV20-1|TRBJ1-2|NA|NA
TGCAGTGCCCAGTCGGACACCCTTGACCTTTTCGGCTACACCTTC
CSAQSDTLDLFGYTF
>TRBV29-1|TRBJ2-1|NA|NA
TGCAGCGTTCGTCCCGGGGGCCGCTCCTACAATGAGCAGTTCTTC
CSVRPGGRSYNEQFF
>TRBV5-1|TRBJ2-6|NA|once
TGCGCCAGCAGCTTGGCAGGTGGGGCCAACGTCCTGACTTTC
CASSLAGGANVLTF
>TRBV7-2|TRBJ2-7|NA|NA
TGTGCCAGCAGCTTAGTTGCTCGTTGGGACGAGCAGTACTTC
CASSLVARWDEQYF
>TRBV20-1|TRBJ2-7|TRBD2|few
TGCAGTGCTAGACCGGGGGGAACTGGGTACGAGCAGTACTTC
CSARPGGTGYEQYF
>TRBV5-5|TRBJ2-3|NA|NA
TGTGCCAGCAGCCCACCGACCAGTTCAGATACGCAGTATTTT
CASSPPTSSDTQYF
>TRBV6-5|TRBJ1-5|NA|many
TGTGCCAGCAGTTACTTAGTCGCCAGGGGAACGTCTCAGCCCCAGCATTTT
CASSYLVARGTSQPQHF
>TRBV5-1|TRBJ2-1|NA|few
TGCGCCAGCAGCCGAGCAGGGGAGGGTGAGCAGTTCTTC
CASSRAGEGEQFF